These T cell receptor beta chains were read from a single sample in a study of read filtering for tumor transcriptome and immune sequencing. TCRdb redid the calling of the reads with MiXCR, one entry per CDR3 protein. Seen here are over 50,000 distinct CDR3 sequences, around 14% observed once, and the top ten hold roughly 45%. The sequenced material came from a population of CD138-negative cells sorted from bone marrow. The receptor source for this set is a donor over 35 with multiple myeloma. Both conserved end residues are part of each CDR3. A D gene is named only where the DNA matches it firmly. The size of a clone is reported for some rows only, either as once, few or many, or as a class for expanded clones.

>.|TRBV10-2|.|TRBJ1-5
TGCGCCAGCAGTCGGACAGACGCCAATCAGCCCCAGCATTTT
CASSRTDANQPQHF
>few|TRBV29-1|.|TRBJ2-1
TGCCGCGTTCGGTCCTACAATGAGCAGTTCTTC
CRVRSYNEQFF
>many|TRBV7-9|.|TRBJ2-1
TGTGCCAGCAGCTTGGGTTTGTTAGCGGATAATTACAATGAGCAGTTCTTC
CASSLGLLADNYNEQFF
>many|TRBV4-3|TRBD2|TRBJ2-3
TGCGCCAGCAGCCTTGTTAGCGGGAGTCTAGATACGCAGTATTTT
CASSLVSGSLDTQYF
>many|TRBV5-1|TRBD1|TRBJ2-2
TGCGCCAGCAGCTTCGGGACAGGGACGAACACCGGGGAGCTGTTTTTT
CASSFGTGTNTGELFF
>.|TRBV7-3|.|TRBJ2-1
TGTGCCAGCAGCGCTAGGATTGGGGTGCAGTTCTTC
CASSARIGVQFF
>many|TRBV28|.|TRBJ2-6
TGTGCCAGCAGTTTGCGCTCTGGGGCCAACGTCCTGACTTTC
CASSLRSGANVLTF
>many|TRBV10-3|TRBD1|TRBJ1-1
TGTGCCATCAGTGCCTATTCCGGGACAGGGCTCGTCGCTGAAGCTTTCTTT
CAISAYSGTGLVAEAFF
>many|TRBV28|TRBD1|TRBJ2-7
TGTGCCAGCAGTTCCCCCGACAGGGGAGAGTACGAGCAGTACTTC
CASSSPDRGEYEQYF
>many|TRBV7-2|.|TRBJ2-5
TGTGCCAGCAGCTTCGGGTACCGGGACTCGGAGACCCAGTACTTC
CASSFGYRDSETQYF
>many|TRBV5-1|.|TRBJ2-3
TGCGCCAGCAGCTTGGGACTAGAGGGCACAGATACGCAGTATTTT
CASSLGLEGTDTQYF
>many|TRBV20-1|.|TRBJ2-1
TGCAGTGCTAGATTGACCTACAATGAGCAGTTCTTC
CSARLTYNEQFF
>.|TRBV12-3/TRBV12-4|.|TRBJ2-3
TGTGCCAGCACCCCTGGACTACTCACAGATACGCAGTATTTT
CASTPGLLTDTQYF
>many|TRBV7-2|TRBD2|TRBJ2-1
TGTGCCAGCAGCTCCCGGCTAGCGGGAAGTGAGCAGTTCTTC
CASSSRLAGSEQFF
>few|TRBV19|TRBD2|TRBJ2-5
TGTGCCAGTAGCCTACTAGCGGGACGCCAAGAGACCCAGTACTTC
CASSLLAGRQETQYF
>few|TRBV18|.|TRBJ1-1
TGTGCCAGCTCACGAAGCGATCTAAACACTGAAGCTTTCTTT
CASSRSDLNTEAFF
>many|TRBV6-2/TRBV6-3|TRBD1|TRBJ1-1
TGTGCCACATTACAGGGGAGGGACACTGAAGCTTTCTTT
CATLQGRDTEAFF
>many|TRBV5-1|TRBD2|TRBJ2-7
TGCGCCAGCAGGCTGACTAGCGGGAGCTTTTACGAGCAGTACTTC
CASRLTSGSFYEQYF
>many|TRBV20-1|.|TRBJ2-7
TGCAGTGCTAGAGGGCAGTTCGAGCAGTACTTC
CSARGQFEQYF
>.|TRBV29-1|TRBD1|TRBJ1-1
TGCAGCGTGGCCCGGGACAGGGGGTCGGGGACTGAAGCTTTCTTT
CSVARDRGSGTEAFF
>many|TRBV20-1|.|TRBJ2-7
TGCAGTGCTAGGCCAGGTCGGGGCTACGAGCAGTACTTC
CSARPGRGYEQYF
>many|TRBV20-1|.|TRBJ1-5
TGCAGTGCTAGGGGATATGACAGGCTCAATCAGCCCCAGCATTTT
CSARGYDRLNQPQHF
>many|TRBV5-1|TRBD2|TRBJ2-1
TGCGCCAGCAGCTTGGATCGAGCGGGGAGCTACAATGAGCAGTTCTTC
CASSLDRAGSYNEQFF
>.|TRBV27|TRBD2|TRBJ2-2
TGTGCCAGCAGTAAATCGACTAGCGGCAAGAACACCGGGGAGCTGTTTTTT
CASSKSTSGKNTGELFF
>many|TRBV29-1|.|TRBJ2-5
TGCAGCGTCAAGATAGCGGCCCAAGAGACCCAGTACTTC
CSVKIAAQETQYF
>many|TRBV7-2|TRBD1|TRBJ2-1
TGTGCCAGCAGCAGCTCGGACAGGGTGGTTGGCAATGAGCAGTTCTTC
CASSSSDRVVGNEQFF
>many|TRBV7-8|.|TRBJ2-1
TGTGCCAGCAGAATAAGACTAGGTGGGGGTAATGAGCAGTTCTTC
CASRIRLGGGNEQFF
>many|TRBV20-1|.|TRBJ1-5
TGCAGTGCTCGTGACAAATACAATCAGCCCCAGCATTTT
CSARDKYNQPQHF
>many|TRBV5-4|TRBD2|TRBJ2-2
TGTGCCAGCACTCCGTTAGCGGGAGGAGGGTCCGGGGAGCTGTTTTTT
CASTPLAGGGSGELFF
>many|TRBV6-1|TRBD1|TRBJ1-5
TGTGCCAGCAGAGCTTGGCAACCGGGACAGTTCAATCAGCCCCAGCATTTT
CASRAWQPGQFNQPQHF
>many|TRBV7-9|TRBD2|TRBJ2-1
TGTGCCAGCAGCCACCTAGCGGGCTATAACAATGAGCAGTTCTTC
CASSHLAGYNNEQFF
>many|TRBV24-1|TRBD1|TRBJ2-2
TGTGCCACCAAAACGGGACAGGGGAACACCGGGGAGCTGTTTTTT
CATKTGQGNTGELFF
>many|TRBV6-5|.|TRBJ2-5
TGTGCCAGCAGCTCGACAGGGTTCGGGGGAGAGACCCAGTACTTC
CASSSTGFGGETQYF
>few|TRBV27|.|TRBJ1-4
TGTGCCAGCAGCTGGGGACATTTGAATGAAAAACTGTTTTTT
CASSWGHLNEKLFF
>many|TRBV7-9|TRBD2|TRBJ2-1
TGTGCCAGCAGCTTATACGGGACTACAAACTACAATGAGCAGTTCTTC
CASSLYGTTNYNEQFF
>many|TRBV12-3/TRBV12-4|.|TRBJ2-7
TGTGCCAGCAGTAGAGACAGCTACGAGCAGTACTTC
CASSRDSYEQYF
>many|TRBV7-9|TRBD1|TRBJ1-1
TGTGCCAGCAGCTTAGGACAGGGAGGTGGCACTGAAGCTTTCTTT
CASSLGQGGGTEAFF
>few|TRBV24-1|.|TRBJ2-2
TGTGCCACCAGTGATATAGGGGCCCACACCGGGGAGCTGTTTTTT
CATSDIGAHTGELFF
>once|TRBV5-5|.|TRBJ1-2
TGTGCCAGCGGCTTGGCCCGCCCTTCTAATGGCTACACCTTC
CASGLARPSNGYTF
>few|TRBV19|.|TRBJ2-2
TGTGCCAGTAGTATAGGCAGGGGGGTGGCCGGGGAGCTGTTTTTT
CASSIGRGVAGELFF
>few|TRBV29-1|TRBD1|TRBJ1-2
TGCAGCGGCGGCCGGGACAGCAATGGCTACACCTTC
CSGGRDSNGYTF
>many|TRBV20-1|.|TRBJ2-1
TGCAGTGCTAGAAGTCGAACTTACAATGAGCAGTTCTTC
CSARSRTYNEQFF
>many|TRBV6-1|.|TRBJ1-1
TGTGCCAGCAACCCCAGGGGCCAGGGGAACACTGAAGCTTTCTTT
CASNPRGQGNTEAFF